This TCR beta chain is drawn from a study of radiation and T cells in renal cell carcinoma. Study conclusions and caveats: No pretreatment tumor biopsies were available for baseline clonotypes. In blood, top tumor clones expanded by 2 weeks, shrinking by 4.

Looked up from germline, CDR1 is SNHLY and CDR2 is FYNNEI. V gave up 6 bases and J gave up 4 bases; unmatched junction bases: 12. The CDR3 covers 16 residues. Time point indicated: baseline pretreatment blood. The treatment: 15 Gy SBRT to primary tumor, nephrectomy 4 weeks later. This clone was seen a few times. What it recognizes is unknown. Clones were sequenced by immunoSEQ multiplex PCR, and TCRdb holds only the in-frame ones, with some missing. This table has about 130,000 clones, roughly 88% appearing once. The TCR was taken from a woman aged 50 to 60 with renal cell carcinoma. The sequencing here drew on blood, taken from a patient whose treatment included radiotherapy and nephrectomy. V usage is TRBV2 and J usage is TRBJ1-2; 9 bases are shared with TRBD1. The CDR3 bases are TGTGCCAGCAGCCCTCTAGGTGAGGGACAGGGCTATGGCTACACCTTC. This codes for CASSPLGEGQGYGYTF.